These T cell receptor beta chains were read from a single sample in a study of cytomegalovirus exposure and HLA in healthy donors. Some clones are missing from TCRdb's copy, which holds only in-frame ones; the method was immunoSEQ multiplex PCR. The sample lists 150,000 to 200,000 clones; around 88% were seen once. Sequenced material: PBMCs. These receptors were obtained from a woman aged 18-30 years in good health and CMV-seronegative. The CDR3 runs from the conserved cysteine through the conserved F or W. D genes are given only for firm matches. Only some rows state a clone size, as once, few, many or a class for expanded clones.

TRBV2	NA	NA	TRBJ1-6	TGTGCCAGCAGGGAGTCCTATAATTCACCCCTCCACTTT	CASRESYNSPLHF
TRBV2	NA	NA	TRBJ2-3	TGTGCCAGCAGTGCGCAGCGGTTAGGCACAGATACGCAGTATTTT	CASSAQRLGTDTQYF
TRBV6-5	NA	once	TRBJ1-2	TGTGCCAGCAGTTACAGTCAACGAGGGCCAGCAGATGGCTACACCTTC	CASSYSQRGPADGYTF
TRBV4-1	TRBD2	NA	TRBJ2-5	TGCGCCAGCAGCCAAGACAGGAACAGGGTACCTAGCGGGGGGCAAGAGACCCAGTACTTC	CASSQDRNRVPSGGQETQYF
TRBV6-6	TRBD1	NA	TRBJ2-5	TGTGCCAGCAGTTACTTTGGACAGGGGTTCCAAGAGACCCAGTACTTC	CASSYFGQGFQETQYF
TRBV5-1	TRBD1	NA	TRBJ2-5	TGCGCCAGCAGCTTGGCCGACAGGGTCCAAGAGACCCAGTACTTC	CASSLADRVQETQYF
TRBV11-2	NA	NA	TRBJ2-1	TGTGCCAGCAGCTTGGCGGGGAATGAGCAGTTCTTC	CASSLAGNEQFF
TRBV5-3	TRBD1	NA	TRBJ1-5	TGTGCCAGAAGCTTGGAGTGGACAGGGACTACTCTAAATCAGCCCCAGCATTTT	CARSLEWTGTTLNQPQHF
TRBV6-5	NA	NA	TRBJ2-2	TGTGCCAGCAGTTACAGGGGGGGCACCGGGGAGCTGTTTTTT	CASSYRGGTGELFF
TRBV2	TRBD1	few	TRBJ1-2	TGTGCCAGCAGTGGACAGGGGAGCTACACCTTC	CASSGQGSYTF
TRBV5-4	TRBD1	NA	TRBJ1-3	TGTGCCAGCAGCTCGCCCGGGACAGCTAGCACCATATATTTT	CASSSPGTASTIYF
TRBV2	TRBD1	NA	TRBJ2-7	TGTGCCAGCACCAGGACAGGGGGGCCCCTGGAGCAGTACTTC	CASTRTGGPLEQYF
TRBV23-1	NA	NA	TRBJ2-3	TGCGCCAGCAGTCAAAAAACCACAGGCGACACAGATACGCAGTATTTT	CASSQKTTGDTDTQYF
TRBV18	TRBD1	NA	TRBJ1-2	TGTGCCAGCTCATCAGGACAGGGGCACCCCGCTAACTATGGCTACACCTTC	CASSSGQGHPANYGYTF
TRBV6-1	NA	NA	TRBJ2-2	TGTGCCGGACGCGGCAGGGGCGTTGACACCGGGGAGCTGTTTTTT	CAGRGRGVDTGELFF
TRBV12-5	TRBD1	NA	TRBJ1-5	TGTGCTAGTGGACCGGACAGGGCAGCTCAGCCCCAGCATTTT	CASGPDRAAQPQHF
TRBV4-2	TRBD1	NA	TRBJ1-4	TGTGCCAGCAGCCAAGGCCACAGGGGGCAGAGTGAAAAACTGTTTTTT	CASSQGHRGQSEKLFF
TRBV6-5	NA	NA	TRBJ1-2	TGTGCCAGCAGTGAAGCGATCTACACCTTC	CASSEAIYTF
TRBV11-2	TRBD2	once	TRBJ2-5	TGTGCCAGCAGCTCCCGACCGCTAGCGGGAGAAGAGACCCAGTACTTC	CASSSRPLAGEETQYF
TRBV19	NA	NA	TRBJ2-7	TGTGCCAGTAGTATCGGTGGGGCAGCCTACGAGCAGTACTTC	CASSIGGAAYEQYF
TRBV6-5	NA	once	TRBJ1-1	TGTGCCAGCAGTGGAAGGGGTACTGAAGCTTTCTTT	CASSGRGTEAFF
TRBV19	NA	NA	TRBJ2-1	TGTGCCAGTAGTAAGCCCCCCCTAAATGAGCAGTTCTTC	CASSKPPLNEQFF
TRBV7-9	TRBD2	once	TRBJ2-1	TGTGCCAGCAGGGAACAAAGCGGGGGAGGAAGCGATGAGCAGTTCTTC	CASREQSGGGSDEQFF
TRBV29-1	NA	NA	TRBJ2-5	TGCAGCGTTGATCGCGGGGGCGTGGAGACCCAGTACTTC	CSVDRGGVETQYF
TRBV19	TRBD1	NA	TRBJ1-3	TGTGCCAGCCAGACAGGGGATGCTGGAAACACCATATATTTT	CASQTGDAGNTIYF
TRBV15	NA	NA	TRBJ2-7	TGTGCCACCAGAGACGACCGAACAGGAACTCCCCACGAGCAGTACTTC	CATRDDRTGTPHEQYF
TRBV6-1	TRBD2	once	TRBJ2-1	TGTGCCAGCAGTGAGCGGACTAGCGGGGGGCTCGGTGAGCAGTTCTTC	CASSERTSGGLGEQFF
TRBV5-1	TRBD1	once	TRBJ2-2	TGCGTCAGCAGTTTACAGGGGGCAACGAACACCGGGGAGCTGTTTTTT	CVSSLQGATNTGELFF
TRBV2	TRBD1	NA	TRBJ2-7	TGTGCCAGCAAGAGGGACAGGGGCTTCTACGAGCAGTACTTC	CASKRDRGFYEQYF
TRBV2	NA	NA	TRBJ1-4	TGTGCCAGCAGCCCGGTAAGGGAGGTAGATGAAAAACTGTTTTTT	CASSPVREVDEKLFF
TRBV6-1	NA	NA	TRBJ2-2	TGTGCCAGCAGCCACTACACCGGGGAGCTGTTTTTT	CASSHYTGELFF
TRBV15	TRBD2	NA	TRBJ2-7	TGTGCCACCAGCAGAGATCTAGGGCTAGCGGGTGAGCAGTACTTC	CATSRDLGLAGEQYF
TRBV2	TRBD2	NA	TRBJ2-3	TGTGCCAGCAAAAGAGCGGGGGTTGGGGATACGCAGTATTTT	CASKRAGVGDTQYF
TRBV7-9	TRBD2	NA	TRBJ2-1	TGTGCCACCGTGGGGGGGAATGAGCAGTTCTTC	CATVGGNEQFF
TRBV19	TRBD2	once	TRBJ2-3	TGTGCCACCAGAGCGGGAGACGGCACAGATACGCAGTATTTT	CATRAGDGTDTQYF
TRBV6-1	TRBD1	NA	TRBJ2-7	TGTGCCAGCAGGAGCTTTCCGGGACAGGTATCCGAGCAGTACTTC	CASRSFPGQVSEQYF
TRBV6-5	TRBD1	NA	TRBJ1-5	TGTGCCAGCAGTTATTCTCAGACAGGGGGGGTGCCCCAGCATTTT	CASSYSQTGGVPQHF
TRBV4-1	NA	NA	TRBJ2-1	TGCGCCAGCAGCGTGGTGGATTTTCTGCCGGGAGAGGCTCATGAGCAGTTCTTC	CASSVVDFLPGEAHEQFF
TRBV18	NA	NA	TRBJ1-2	TGTGCCAGCTCTCCCCCTACGAATGGCTACACCTTC	CASSPPTNGYTF
TRBV6-5	NA	NA	TRBJ1-2	TGTGCGACGGCACATGGAGGGGCATCTAACTATGGCTACACCTTC	CATAHGGASNYGYTF
TRBV15	NA	once	TRBJ2-7	TGTGCCACCAGCCGACAGCCCTCCTACGAGCAGTACTTC	CATSRQPSYEQYF
TRBV4-2	TRBD2	NA	TRBJ2-7	TGTGCCAGCAGCCAAGTGGACAGGACTAGCGGCTCCTACGAGCAGTACTTC	CASSQVDRTSGSYEQYF
TRBV4-2	NA	NA	TRBJ1-3	TGTGCCAGCAGCCAAAGTGGACAAATCTCTGGAAACACCATATATTTT	CASSQSGQISGNTIYF
TRBV2	NA	NA	TRBJ2-1	TGTGCCAGCAGTGAAGAGCAGGGGTACAATGAGCAGTTCTTC	CASSEEQGYNEQFF
TRBV7-8	TRBD2	NA	TRBJ2-3	TGTGCCAGCAGCCGAGGACTAGCTCCTCCTACGCAGTATTTT	CASSRGLAPPTQYF
TRBV7-9	NA	few	TRBJ1-6	TGTGCCAGCAGCTTAGAACAGTATAATTCACCCCTCCACTTT	CASSLEQYNSPLHF
TRBV5-5	NA	NA	TRBJ2-3	TGTGCCAGCAGCATCCCTATCGACAGTTACACAGATACGCAGTATTTT	CASSIPIDSYTDTQYF
TRBV9	TRBD1	NA	TRBJ2-3	TGTGCCAGCAGCCAGGGACAGGGGGGCACATATACGCAGTATTTT	CASSQGQGGTYTQYF
TRBV5-8	TRBD1	NA	TRBJ1-2	TGTGCCAGCACCTGGACAGGGGTTACCTATGGCTACACCTTC	CASTWTGVTYGYTF